Below, 18 T cell receptor beta chains from the same sample are listed, as sequenced in a study of T-cell memory formation after mild COVID-19. Each CDR3 protein gets one entry after TCRdb re-called the 5' RACE reads with MiXCR. The table shows around 130,000 distinct CDR3 sequences, with 16% occurring only once. Sequenced sample: PBMCs or a T cell subset sorted from them (not recorded which). Receptors were obtained from an adult woman who had mild COVID-19 (a few samples of this study predate the infection). Cell type and time point are not known.

Only one count was recorded for this clonotype. The chain has TRBV11-3 and TRBJ1-2; D is unresolved. V was pared by 5 bases and J by 6 bases, with 7 bases between. Germline values: CDR1 SGHNT, CDR2 YENEEA. The CDR3 has 11 amino acids. The CDR3 sequence: CASSDPDGYTF. The CDR3 bases are TGTGCCAGCAGCGACCCAGATGGCTACACCTTC.

This clonotype appeared a few times. The chain links TRBV5-1 to TRBJ1-5; D is possibly TRBD1 (5 bases). The germline V gene has CDR1 SGHRS and CDR2 YFSETQ. The V and J ends lost 2 bases and 0 bases respectively, with 9 bases between them. The CDR3 is 15 amino acids. CDR3 DNA sequence: TGCGCCAGCAGCTTATCGGGGGGTAGCAATCAGCCCCAGCATTTT. As protein: CASSLSGGSNQPQHF.

The V and J genes are TRBV25-1 and TRBJ1-2; D not certain. Between the trimmed V and J ends, which lost 5 bases and 8 bases, there was a span of 18 bases. Germline V gives CDR1 MGHDK, CDR2 SYGVNS. This CDR3 spans 14 amino acids. This CDR3 reads CASSNSRIYQGYTF. Written as DNA, the CDR3 is TGTGCCAGCAGTAATAGCAGGATCTATCAAGGCTACACCTTC.

The CDR3: CASSYLQGSPLHF. CDR3 sequence (DNA): TGTGCCAGCAGTTACCTTCAGGGTTCACCCCTCCACTTT. The V call is TRBV12-3 or TRBV12-4, the J call TRBJ1-6, with a tentative D call TRBD1 (5 bases). The CDR3 length is 13 residues. V was shortened by 4 bases and J by 9 bases, with 10 bases between the two germline ends.

This clonotype was counted a few times. The chain links TRBV4-1 to TRBJ2-5; tentatively, D is TRBD1 (6 bases). This CDR3 has 14 residues. V shed 3 bases and J shed 6 bases, with 14 bases lying between them. CDR1 and CDR2 (germline): MGHRA, YSYEKL. The CDR3 DNA reads TGCGCCAGCAGCCAGGCTATACAGGGACAGACCCAGTACTTC. It translates to CASSQAIQGQTQYF.

The table lists this clonotype with a few counts. The V gene is TRBV7-2, the J gene TRBJ2-5; 12 nucleotides match TRBD2. Germline V CDR1 and CDR2: SGHTA, FQGNSA. V lost 5 bases and J lost 5; bases outside the gene matches: 9. This CDR3 is 16 amino acids long. The CDR3: CASSQGLAGRTETQYF. The CDR3 nucleotides are TGTGCCAGCAGCCAAGGACTAGCGGGAAGGACGGAGACCCAGTACTTC. The full variable domain, with the rest looked up from reference TRBV7-2 and TRBJ2-5, is GAGVSQSPSNKVTEKGKDVELRCDPISGHTALYWYRQSLGQGLEFLIYFQGNSAPDKSGLPSDRFSAERTGGSVSTLTIQRTQQEDSAVYLCASSQGLAGRTETQYFGPGTRLLVL.

This chain links TRBV12-3 or TRBV12-4 with TRBJ2-7, with D perhaps TRBD1 (5 bases). This CDR3 has 12 residues. V lost 3 bases and J 9 bases, leaving 12 bases between the germline ends. CDR3 sequence (DNA): TGTGCCAGCAGTTTCGCAGGGCAAAGGCAGTACTTC. It specifies CASSFAGQRQYF.

J is TRBJ1-2 and V is TRBV5-1; D is uncertain. This CDR3 is built from 13 residues. Trimming took off 0 bases at V and 5 bases at J, with 8 bases between the two ends. CDR1 SGHRS and CDR2 YFSETQ come from the germline V gene. CDR3 coding DNA: TGCGCCAGCAGCTTGGCCCGGGGATATGGCTACACCTTC. Translation: CASSLARGYGYTF.

This clonotype was seen only a few times. This chain links TRBV3-1 with TRBJ2-3, with a tentative D call TRBD1 (5 bases). Between the trimmed V and J ends, which lost 2 bases and 6 bases, there was a span of 12 bases. Germline CDR1 and CDR2: LGHDT and YNNKEL (reference sequence). CDR3 length equals 14 residues. Here the CDR3 DNA reads TGTGCCAGCAGCCAAACTACAGGCGATGATACGCAGTATTTT. Protein sequence: CASSQTTGDDTQYF.

The rearrangement uses TRBV27 and TRBJ1-2; D possibly corresponds to TRBD1 (5 bases). Between the trimmed V and J ends, which lost 3 bases and 4 bases, there was a span of 12 bases. The CDR3 consists of 14 residues. Germline loops: CDR1 MNHEY, CDR2 SMNVEV (reference sequence). The CDR3 DNA sequence: TGTGCCAGCAGTTTTGGAGGGACGGGCTATGGCTACACCTTC. It codes for CASSFGGTGYGYTF.

This chain joins TRBV4-3 and TRBJ2-2; D is possibly TRBD1 or TRBD2 (7 bases each). Germline V gene sequence: CDR1 LGHNA, CDR2 YSLEER. V was cut by 2 bases and J by 8 bases, with 21 bases left in between. This CDR3 contains 17 residues. CDR3 in DNA: TGCGCCAGCAGCCAATACGAGGAGACAGGGAGGGTGGGGGAGCTGTTTTTT. Protein product: CASSQYEETGRVGELFF.

Here the CDR3 reads CATSGASGSGANVLTF. In DNA, the CDR3 is TGTGCCACCAGCGGCGCCTCGGGCTCTGGGGCCAACGTCCTGACTTTC. The rearrangement joins TRBV15 to TRBJ2-6; D unclear. With 5 bases removed from V and 0 bases from J, the gap between germline ends came to 11 bases. The germline gives CDR1 LNHNV, CDR2 YYDKDF (reference sequence). The CDR3 extends over 16 amino acids.

In this sample, this clonotype turned up a few times. The chain recombines TRBV24-1 with TRBJ2-5; D unresolved. CDR3 size: 14 residues. Germline loops: CDR1 KGHDR, CDR2 SFDVKD. The V end lost 4 bases, the J end lost 2 bases, and 10 bases lay between the germline ends. Here the CDR3 reads CATSDHNSQETQYF. CDR3 bases: TGTGCCACCAGTGACCATAACAGTCAAGAGACCCAGTACTTC.

The table lists this clonotype with many counts. The gene calls are TRBV6-5 and TRBJ2-1, with 7 positions matching TRBD2. The CDR3 loop spans 14 amino acids. V was pared by 7 bases and J by 6 bases, with 9 bases of the junction left unmatched. CDR1 is MNHEY and CDR2 is SVGAGI in the germline V gene. Here the CDR3 DNA reads TGTGCCAGCACCACCCTAGCGGAGCGCAATGAGCAGTTCTTC. Translating gives CASTTLAERNEQFF.

This chain joins TRBV25-1 and TRBJ1-2; TRBD1 matches 7 bases. CDR1 and CDR2 (germline): MGHDK, SYGVNS. The V gene end was trimmed by 4 bases and the J gene end by 0 bases; junction bases not matched to a gene: 5. This CDR3 is 15 amino acids long. The CDR3 region has the DNA TGTGCCAGCAGTGCCTGGACAGGAACTAACTATGGCTACACCTTC. This translates into CASSAWTGTNYGYTF.

In nucleotides, the CDR3 is TGTGCCAGCAGTTACTCATCAGGGTATTACGAGCAGTACTTC. Its translation: CASSYSSGYYEQYF. The chain carries TRBV6-2 or TRBV6-3 and TRBJ2-7, with D perhaps TRBD1 (5 bases). CDR3 length: 14 amino acids. Germline V gives CDR1 MNHEY, CDR2 SVGEGT. V gave up 0 bases and J gave up 4 bases, with 10 bases separating them.

This chain joins TRBV7-6 and TRBJ2-2; D unclear. Trimming removed 1 base from V and 3 bases from J, with 6 bases in between. The CDR3 length is 14 residues. In germline, CDR1 is SGHVS, CDR2 FNYEAQ. CDR3 region: CASSLEVYTGELFF. The CDR3 DNA sequence: TGTGCCAGCAGCTTAGAGGTCTACACCGGGGAGCTGTTTTTT.

The CDR3 DNA follows: TGTGCCAGCAGTCGGGGTCTGCGAGAGACCCAGTACTTC. Translating it yields CASSRGLRETQYF. The chain uses TRBV5-6 and TRBJ2-5, with D possibly matching TRBD2 (5 bases). The CDR3 totals 13 residues. The V end was cut by 5 bases, the J end by 4 bases, with 12 bases between. The V gene's germline CDR1 is SGHDT and CDR2 YYEEEE.